This TCR beta chain was identified during a study of blood T cell repertoires in COVID-19. On the study more broadly: Sites in the United States, Italy and Spain provided acute and convalescent COVID-19 samples. T cells, B-cell-depleted T cells, or PBMCs provided the cDNA or gDNA that served as material.

Generated by immunoSEQ multiplex PCR, the TCRdb table keeps only in-frame clones and is missing some. The table records a few hundred thousand clones, about 88% of them present only once. CDR1 and CDR2 from the germline V gene are PRHDT and FYEKMQ (reference sequence). There are 13 residues in the CDR3. V was clipped by 0 bases and J by 8 bases; unmatched bases: 1. Sequencing was carried out using peripheral blood. The chain couples TRBV13 to TRBJ1-1; TRBD1 matches at 9 bases. The TCR originated in a man in his forties with active or convalescent COVID-19. The CDR3: CASSLGDRGEAFF. The CDR3 region has the DNA TGTGCCAGCAGCTTAGGGGACAGGGGAGAAGCTTTCTTT.